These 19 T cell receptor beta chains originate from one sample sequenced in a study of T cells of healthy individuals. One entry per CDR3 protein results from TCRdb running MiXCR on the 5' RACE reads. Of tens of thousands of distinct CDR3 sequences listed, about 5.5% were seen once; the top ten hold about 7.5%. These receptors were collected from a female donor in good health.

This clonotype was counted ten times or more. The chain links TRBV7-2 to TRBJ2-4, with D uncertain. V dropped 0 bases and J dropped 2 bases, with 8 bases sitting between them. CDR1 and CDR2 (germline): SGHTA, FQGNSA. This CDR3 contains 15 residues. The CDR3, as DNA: TGTGCCAGCAGCTTAGCGGCAACGTCCAAAAACATTCAGTACTTC. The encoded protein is CASSLAATSKNIQYF. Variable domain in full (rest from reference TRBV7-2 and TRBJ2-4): GAGVSQSPSNKVTEKGKDVELRCDPISGHTALYWYRQSLGQGLEFLIYFQGNSAPDKSGLPSDRFSAERTGGSVSTLTIQRTQQEDSAVYLCASSLAATSKNIQYFGAGTRLSVL.

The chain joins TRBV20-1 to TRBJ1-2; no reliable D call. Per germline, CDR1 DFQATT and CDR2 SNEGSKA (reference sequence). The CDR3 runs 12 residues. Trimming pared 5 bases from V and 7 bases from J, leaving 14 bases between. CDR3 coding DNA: TGCAGTGCTCTCCTGGCCCCCCTTGGCTACACCTTC. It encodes CSALLAPLGYTF.

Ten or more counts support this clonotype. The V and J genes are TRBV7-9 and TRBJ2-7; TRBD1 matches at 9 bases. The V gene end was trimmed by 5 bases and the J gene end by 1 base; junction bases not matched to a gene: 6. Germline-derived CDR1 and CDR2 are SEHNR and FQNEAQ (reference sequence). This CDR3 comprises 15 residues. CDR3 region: CASSTRTGASYEQYF. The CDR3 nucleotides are TGTGCCAGCAGCACTAGGACAGGGGCGTCCTACGAGCAGTACTTC.

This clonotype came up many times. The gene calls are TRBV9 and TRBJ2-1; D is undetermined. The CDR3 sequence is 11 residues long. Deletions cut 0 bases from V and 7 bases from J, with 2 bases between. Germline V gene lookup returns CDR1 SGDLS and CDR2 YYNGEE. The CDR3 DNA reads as TGTGCCAGCAGCGTAGAAAATGAGCAGTTCTTC. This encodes CASSVENEQFF.

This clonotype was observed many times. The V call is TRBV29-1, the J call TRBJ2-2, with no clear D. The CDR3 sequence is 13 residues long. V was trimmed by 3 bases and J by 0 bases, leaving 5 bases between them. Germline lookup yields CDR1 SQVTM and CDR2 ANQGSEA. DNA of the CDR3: TGCAGCGTTGACCGAGCGAACACCGGGGAGCTGTTTTTT. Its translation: CSVDRANTGELFF.

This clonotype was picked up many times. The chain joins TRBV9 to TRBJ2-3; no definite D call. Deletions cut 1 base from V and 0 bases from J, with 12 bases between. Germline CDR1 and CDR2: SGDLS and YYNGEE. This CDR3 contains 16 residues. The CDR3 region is CASSVMGHPSTDTQYF. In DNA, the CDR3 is TGTGCCAGCAGCGTAATGGGTCACCCAAGCACAGATACGCAGTATTTT. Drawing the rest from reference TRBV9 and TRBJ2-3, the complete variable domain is DSGVTQTPKHLITATGQRVTLRCSPRSGDLSVYWYQQSLDQGLQFLIQYYNGEERAKGNILERFSAQQFPDLHSELNLSSLELGDSALYFCASSVMGHPSTDTQYFGPGTRLTVL.

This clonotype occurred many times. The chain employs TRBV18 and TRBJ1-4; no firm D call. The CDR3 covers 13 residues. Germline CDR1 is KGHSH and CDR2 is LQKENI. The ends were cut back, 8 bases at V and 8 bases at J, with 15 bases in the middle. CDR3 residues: CASLTGDAEKLFF. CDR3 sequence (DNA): TGTGCCAGCCTTACGGGAGACGCGGAAAAACTGTTTTTT.

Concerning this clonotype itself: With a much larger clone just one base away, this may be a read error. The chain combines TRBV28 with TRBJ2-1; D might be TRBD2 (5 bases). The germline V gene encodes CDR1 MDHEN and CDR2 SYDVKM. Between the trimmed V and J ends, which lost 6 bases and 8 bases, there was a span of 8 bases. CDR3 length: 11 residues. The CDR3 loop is CASRASYEQFF. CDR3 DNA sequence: TGTGCCAGCAGGGCTAGCTATGAGCAGTTCTTC.

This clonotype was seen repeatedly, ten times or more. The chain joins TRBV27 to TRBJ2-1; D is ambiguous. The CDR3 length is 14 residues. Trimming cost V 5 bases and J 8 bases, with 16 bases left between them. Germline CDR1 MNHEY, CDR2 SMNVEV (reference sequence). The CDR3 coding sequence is TGTGCCAGCAGTCCCCGGACCCTTGTTCATGAGCAGTTCTTC. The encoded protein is CASSPRTLVHEQFF.

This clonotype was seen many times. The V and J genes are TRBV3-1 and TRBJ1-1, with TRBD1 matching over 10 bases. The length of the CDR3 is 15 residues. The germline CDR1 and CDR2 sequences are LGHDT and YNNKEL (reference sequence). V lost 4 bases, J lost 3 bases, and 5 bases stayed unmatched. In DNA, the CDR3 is TGTGCCAGCAGCCCACCGGGACAGGGGTACACTGAAGCTTTCTTT. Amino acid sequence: CASSPPGQGYTEAFF.

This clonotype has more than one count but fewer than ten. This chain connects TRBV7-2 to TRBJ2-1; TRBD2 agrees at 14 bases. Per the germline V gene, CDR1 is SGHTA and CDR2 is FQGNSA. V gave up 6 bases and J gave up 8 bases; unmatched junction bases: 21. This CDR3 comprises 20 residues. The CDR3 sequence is CASSPGGALGLAGVDHEQFF. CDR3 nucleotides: TGTGCCAGCAGTCCAGGAGGGGCGCTGGGACTAGCGGGAGTAGATCATGAGCAGTTCTTC.

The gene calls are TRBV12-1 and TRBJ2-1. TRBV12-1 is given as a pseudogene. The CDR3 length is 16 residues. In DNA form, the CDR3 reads TGTGCCAGCAGCTTTGCTCTCCAGGTCAGCAGCGATGAGCAGTTCTTC. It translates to CASSFALQVSSDEQFF.

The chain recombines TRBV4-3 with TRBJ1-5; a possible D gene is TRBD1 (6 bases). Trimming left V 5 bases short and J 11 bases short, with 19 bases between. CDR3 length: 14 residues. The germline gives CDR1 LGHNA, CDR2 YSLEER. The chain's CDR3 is CASSRRGGGSAQHF. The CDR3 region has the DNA TGCGCCAGCAGCAGGAGGGGAGGGGGATCAGCCCAGCATTTT.

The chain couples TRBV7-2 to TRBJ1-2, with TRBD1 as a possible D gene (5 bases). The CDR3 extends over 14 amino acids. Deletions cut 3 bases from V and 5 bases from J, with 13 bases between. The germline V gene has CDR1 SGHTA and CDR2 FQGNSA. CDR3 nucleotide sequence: TGTGCCAGCAGCTTGCGACAGACCCCTTATGGCTACACCTTC. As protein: CASSLRQTPYGYTF.

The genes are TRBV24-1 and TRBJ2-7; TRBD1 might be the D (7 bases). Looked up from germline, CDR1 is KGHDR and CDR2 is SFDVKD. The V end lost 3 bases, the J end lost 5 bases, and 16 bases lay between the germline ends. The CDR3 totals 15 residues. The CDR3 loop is CATSDPRQGGDEQYF. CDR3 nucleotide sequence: TGTGCCACCAGTGATCCTAGACAGGGAGGAGACGAGCAGTACTTC.

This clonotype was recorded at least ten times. CDR3 loop: CASSLKPGETQYF. For the CDR3, the DNA is TGTGCCAGCAGCTTAAAGCCAGGGGAGACCCAGTACTTC. J is TRBJ2-5 and V is TRBV7-3; D is possibly TRBD1 (5 bases). The CDR3 has 13 amino acids. Deletions cut 1 base from V and 5 bases from J, with 8 bases between. Germline CDR1 SGHTA, CDR2 FQGTGA.

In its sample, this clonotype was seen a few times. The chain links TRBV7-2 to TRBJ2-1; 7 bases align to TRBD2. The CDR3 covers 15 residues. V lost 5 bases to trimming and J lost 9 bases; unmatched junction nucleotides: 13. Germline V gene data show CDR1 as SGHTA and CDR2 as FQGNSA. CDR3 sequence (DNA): TGTGCCAGCAGCCCTCCCGGGACTACTATCGGTGAGCAGTTCTTC. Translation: CASSPPGTTIGEQFF. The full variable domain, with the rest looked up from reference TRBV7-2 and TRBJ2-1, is GAGVSQSPSNKVTEKGKDVELRCDPISGHTALYWYRQSLGQGLEFLIYFQGNSAPDKSGLPSDRFSAERTGGSVSTLTIQRTQQEDSAVYLCASSPPGTTIGEQFFGPGTRLTVL.

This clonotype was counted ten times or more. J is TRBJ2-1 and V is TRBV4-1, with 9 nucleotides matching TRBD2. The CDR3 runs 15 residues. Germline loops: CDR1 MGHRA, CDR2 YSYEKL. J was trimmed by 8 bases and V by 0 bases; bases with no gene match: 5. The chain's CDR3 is CASSQEGLAIDEQFF. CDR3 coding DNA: TGCGCCAGCAGCCAAGAGGGACTAGCTATCGATGAGCAGTTCTTC.

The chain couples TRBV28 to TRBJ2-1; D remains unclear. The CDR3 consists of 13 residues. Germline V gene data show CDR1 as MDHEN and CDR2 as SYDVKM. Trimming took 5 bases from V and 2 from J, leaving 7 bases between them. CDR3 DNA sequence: TGTGCCAGCAGTCCCCAGCCCTACAATGAGCAGTTCTTC. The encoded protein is CASSPQPYNEQFF.